This T cell receptor beta chain appears in the sequencing data of a study of T cells after yellow fever vaccination. Whole-study findings and limits: The secondary T-cell response peaked on day 5, not day 15, but was weaker. Of the clonotypes, a small share occurred in both CD4 and CD8 compartments. Post-booster repertoires contained most primary-vaccination clones again (96% CD4, approximately 88% CD8).

With 3 bases removed from V and 4 bases from J, the gap between germline ends came to 22 bases. The CDR3 is made up of 18 amino acids. The germline V gene encodes CDR1 LGHDT and CDR2 YNNKEL (reference sequence). On this clonotype: Its antigen is unidentified.

For TCR, cDNA came from 5'RACE template switching, which added a universal primer site and UMIs. TCRdb re-called the 5' RACE reads with MiXCR, one entry per CDR3 protein. This repertoire shows around 310,000 distinct CDR3 sequences, 3.5% to 4.5% found once; its top ten account for roughly 19%. The sequencing used PBMCs, collected 15 days after the yellow fever booster vaccination. V gene TRBV3-1 combines with J gene TRBJ2-1; D gene unclear. This TCR derives from a man younger than 35 who received the YFV17D yellow fever vaccine. The CDR3 DNA reads TGTGCCAGCAGCCACGCGACCCGACCCGCCCGGCGGTACAATGAGCAGTTCTTC. Translation: CASSHATRPARRYNEQFF.